This TCR beta chain was retrieved from a study of T cell repertoires in cytomegalovirus infection. Turning to the study itself: Use of recently identified HLA-C-restricted and well-studied HLA-B-restricted CMV epitopes was part of the study. Through public TCR beta signatures, both CMV infection and matching HLA type were indicated.

V gave up 5 bases and J gave up 0 bases; unmatched junction bases: 4. Germline CDR1 is SGHAT and CDR2 is FQNNGV. The CDR3 is made up of 15 amino acids. Each CDR3 protein gets one entry after TCRdb re-called the reads with MiXCR. There are roughly 700,000 distinct CDR3 sequences in the sample; roughly 36% occur only once, and over 15% lies in the top ten. This clonotype has a handful of counts. Its target is unknown. The study's findings and limits: Cumulative public TCR beta family frequency identified carriers of CMV plus the relevant HLA. HLA-C-restricted TCR beta clonotypes specific for CMV led the ex vivo response.

This chain links TRBV11-2 with TRBJ2-3; 8 bases line up with TRBD2. The sequence came from a human donor in good health (CMV status not recorded). Some clones in this sample may be carry-over from other donors' samples. Sequences were derived from cultured PBMCs, sampled from culture after CMV antigen stimulation. CDR3 loop: CASSIREGSTDTQYF. The CDR3 nucleotides are TGTGCCAGCAGCATACGGGAGGGAAGCACAGATACGCAGTATTTT. The whole variable domain, remainder taken from reference TRBV11-2 and TRBJ2-3, is EAGVAQSPRYKIIEKRQSVAFWCNPISGHATLYWYQQILGQGPKLLIQFQNNGVVDDSQLPKDRFSAERLKGVDSTLKIQPAKLEDSAVYLCASSIREGSTDTQYFGPGTRLTVL.